The rows below give T cell receptor beta chains drawn from one sample of a study of blood T cell repertoires in COVID-19. TCRdb's table, derived via immunoSEQ multiplex PCR, lists solely in-frame clones and lacks some. The profile shows around 250,000 clones, around four fifths of them singletons. The material sequenced was peripheral blood. Every receptor here comes from a man aged 80 or over with acute or convalescent COVID-19. Each CDR3 is given with its conserved first and last residue. D genes are given only for firm matches. The listing skips clone size in some rows; elsewhere it reads once, few, many or a size class.

V: TRBV9
J: TRBJ1-1
size: .
D: .
DNA: TGTGCCAGCAGCGTACTGGACAGTGAAGCTTTCTTT
CDR3: CASSVLDSEAFF

V: TRBV5-4
J: TRBJ2-5
size: .
D: .
DNA: TGTGCCAGCAGCCTGGGCTACGGGGAAGCGGCCCGCCAAGAGACCCAGTACTTC
CDR3: CASSLGYGEAARQETQYF

V: TRBV5-5
J: TRBJ1-5
size: .
D: TRBD1
DNA: TGTGCCAGCAGCTTGGCCACAGGGACAGGGCGCAATCAGCCCCAGCATTTT
CDR3: CASSLATGTGRNQPQHF

V: TRBV29-1
J: TRBJ2-1
size: .
D: .
DNA: TGCAGCGTGGCAGGGAGGCCGACTTCCAATGAGCAGTTCTTC
CDR3: CSVAGRPTSNEQFF

V: TRBV24-1
J: TRBJ2-4
size: .
D: .
DNA: TGTGCCACCAGTGATCCTCCGCCGAACACAAGGACTGTTTTC
CDR3: CATSDPPPNTRTVF

V: TRBV5-4
J: TRBJ1-2
size: .
D: TRBD1
DNA: TGTGCCAGCAGGCGATCGACAGGGGCGGATAACTATGGCTACACCTTC
CDR3: CASRRSTGADNYGYTF

V: TRBV13
J: TRBJ2-3
size: .
D: TRBD1
DNA: TGTGCCAGCAGCCCCGGACAGGGCCCAGATACGCAGTATTTT
CDR3: CASSPGQGPDTQYF

V: TRBV6-5
J: TRBJ2-6
size: .
D: .
DNA: TGTGCCAGCAGTTACTCGGCGGGATCTGGGGCCAACGTCCTGACTTTC
CDR3: CASSYSAGSGANVLTF

V: TRBV18
J: TRBJ1-1
size: .
D: TRBD1
DNA: TGTGCCAGCTCGCCGACAGGGGGTATAATGAACACTGAAGCTTTCTTT
CDR3: CASSPTGGIMNTEAFF

V: TRBV6-1
J: TRBJ2-3
size: .
D: TRBD2
DNA: TGTGCCAGCAGTGAGCGGGGGGCGGGAGATACGCAGTATTTT
CDR3: CASSERGAGDTQYF

V: TRBV11-2
J: TRBJ1-2
size: .
D: TRBD1
DNA: TGTGCCAGCAGCTTGGAGAGGACAGGGAGTGGCTACACCTTC
CDR3: CASSLERTGSGYTF

V: TRBV28
J: TRBJ1-6
size: .
D: .
DNA: TGTGCCAGCAGTTGGGGTCAGGGGCGAGGTTCACCCCTCCACTTT
CDR3: CASSWGQGRGSPLHF

V: TRBV4-1
J: TRBJ2-1
size: .
D: TRBD1
DNA: TGCGCCAGCAGCCAAGCCTTCAGGAGGGACAGGGGGTTTGAGCAGTTCTTC
CDR3: CASSQAFRRDRGFEQFF

V: TRBV9
J: TRBJ2-3
size: .
D: TRBD2
DNA: TGTGCCAGCAGCTACATCGGGAGGGCCACAGATACGCAGTATTTT
CDR3: CASSYIGRATDTQYF

V: TRBV28
J: TRBJ2-2
size: .
D: TRBD1
DNA: TGTGCCAGCTGGGACAGATACACCGGGGAGCTGTTTTTT
CDR3: CASWDRYTGELFF

V: TRBV2
J: TRBJ1-5
size: .
D: .
DNA: TGTGCCAGCAGTGAACGGGAATGGAATCAGCCCCAGCATTTT
CDR3: CASSEREWNQPQHF

V: TRBV15
J: TRBJ2-3
size: .
D: .
DNA: TGTGCCACCAGCAGTCGCAGCGGAAGGGCAGATACGCAGTATTTT
CDR3: CATSSRSGRADTQYF

V: TRBV15
J: TRBJ1-5
size: .
D: TRBD1
DNA: TGTGCCACCAGCAGAGGCCAACAGGGGAATCAGCCCCAGCATTTT
CDR3: CATSRGQQGNQPQHF

V: TRBV4-2
J: TRBJ2-3
size: .
D: TRBD2
DNA: TGTGCCAGCAGCCAAAGCGGGGGGGCGACAGATACGCAGTATTTT
CDR3: CASSQSGGATDTQYF

V: TRBV29-1
J: TRBJ2-5
size: .
D: .
DNA: TGCAGCGTTCGGGTGGAGACCCAGTACTTC
CDR3: CSVRVETQYF

V: TRBV15
J: TRBJ1-4
size: .
D: .
DNA: TGTGCCACCAGCCTACCTGATTTATTGGGGGCGCGGCGTGAAAAACTGTTTTTT
CDR3: CATSLPDLLGARREKLFF

V: TRBV3-1/TRBV3-2
J: TRBJ1-6
size: .
D: TRBD1
DNA: TGTGCCAGCAGCCAAGGGACAGGGTCGACACCCCTCCACTTT
CDR3: CASSQGTGSTPLHF

V: TRBV11-2
J: TRBJ2-7
size: .
D: TRBD2
DNA: TGTGCCAGCAGCTTAGAGCGGACTAGCGGGGGGGCGTACGAGCAGTACTTC
CDR3: CASSLERTSGGAYEQYF

V: TRBV27
J: TRBJ2-2
size: few
D: .
DNA: TGTGCCAGTAAATTCGGGGGACGGCCCGGGGAGCTGTTTTTT
CDR3: CASKFGGRPGELFF

V: TRBV7-3
J: TRBJ1-3
size: .
D: TRBD1
DNA: TGTGCCAGCAGCTTACAGGGGGCGGGGGACACCATATATTTT
CDR3: CASSLQGAGDTIYF

V: TRBV30
J: TRBJ1-2
size: .
D: .
DNA: TGTGCCTGGAGTTACCAGGGTTCATCTGGCTACACCTTC
CDR3: CAWSYQGSSGYTF

V: TRBV6-5
J: TRBJ2-3
size: .
D: .
DNA: TGTGCCAGCAGCGTGGTAGGGGCTGATACGCAGTATTTT
CDR3: CASSVVGADTQYF

V: TRBV18
J: TRBJ2-7
size: .
D: .
DNA: TGTGCCAGCTCACCAGACGGAGCCTACGAGCAGTACTTC
CDR3: CASSPDGAYEQYF

V: TRBV3-1/TRBV3-2
J: TRBJ1-1
size: few
D: .
DNA: TGTGCCAGCAGCCAAGATCGCAGGGGTAGATTCTTT
CDR3: CASSQDRRGRFF